The rows below give T cell receptor beta chains drawn from one sample of a study of control samples from healthy donors and cancer patients. Generated by immunoSEQ multiplex PCR, the TCRdb table keeps only in-frame clones and is missing some. The data hold some 100,000 clones, with around 86% observed a single time. Material for sequencing was blood. The receptors were sampled from a woman aged 50 to 60 in good health. Both conserved end residues are part of each CDR3. A D gene is named only where the DNA matches it firmly. The listing skips clone size in some rows; elsewhere it reads once, few, many or a size class.

D,V,J,size,DNA,CDR3
-,TRBV4-1,TRBJ1-2,-,TGCGCCAGCAGCCCAAACCCCCTAAGGGGGAACTATGGCTACACCTTC,CASSPNPLRGNYGYTF
TRBD1,TRBV12-3/TRBV12-4,TRBJ1-2,-,TGTGCCAGCAGCCCGAACAGGGGGAATGGCTACACCTTC,CASSPNRGNGYTF
-,TRBV5-1,TRBJ2-1,-,TGCGCCAGCAGCGCGCTAGACGGCTCCTACAATGAGCAGTTCTTC,CASSALDGSYNEQFF
-,TRBV9,TRBJ2-2,-,TGTGCCAGCAGCCTTGAATTAGGCACCGGGGAGCTGTTTTTT,CASSLELGTGELFF
-,TRBV6-5,TRBJ1-2,-,TGTGCCAGCAGTTACTCGAGAGGGGCCTTTGGCTACACCTTC,CASSYSRGAFGYTF
TRBD1,TRBV3-1/TRBV3-2,TRBJ1-4,-,TGTGCCAGCAGCCAAGATCCCGGACAGGGTGGCGGAAAACTGTTTTTT,CASSQDPGQGGGKLFF
-,TRBV6-6,TRBJ1-6,few,TGTGCCAGCAGTTACTTAAACATTGGTTCACCCCTCCACTTT,CASSYLNIGSPLHF
-,TRBV19,TRBJ1-1,-,TGTGCCAGCCGTCGCGGGTTATTGAACACTGAAGCTTTCTTT,CASRRGLLNTEAFF
TRBD1,TRBV9,TRBJ1-3,-,TGTGCCAGCAGCGCCTTGGACAGGGGGAACACCATATATTTT,CASSALDRGNTIYF
TRBD1,TRBV28,TRBJ1-3,-,TGTGCCAGCAGTTTATTTCCGGACAGGGGAAGAGCTCGGAGGGGAAACACCATATATTTT,CASSLFPDRGRARRGNTIYF
-,TRBV5-1,TRBJ1-1,-,TGCGCCAGCAGCTTGAATAGTGGGGGGAACACTGAAGCTTTCTTT,CASSLNSGGNTEAFF
TRBD1,TRBV29-1,TRBJ1-2,-,TGCAGCGTTGGGGGTGGGCAGGGGGCTGGTGGCTACACCTTC,CSVGGGQGAGGYTF
-,TRBV7-2,TRBJ1-4,-,TGTGCCAGCAGCTTAGTTGTAGGGGTTAATGAAAAACTGTTTTTT,CASSLVVGVNEKLFF
-,TRBV9,TRBJ1-1,few,TGTGCCAGCAGCCCCGCTTGGGGCGCAGGCACTGAAGCTTTCTTT,CASSPAWGAGTEAFF
-,TRBV19,TRBJ1-5,few,TGTGCCAGTAGGAAACAGGGATTCTATCAGGGCAATCAGCCCCAGCATTTT,CASRKQGFYQGNQPQHF
-,TRBV5-1,TRBJ2-1,-,TGCGCCAGCAGCTTAAGAGCCGTACTCGATGAGCAGTTCTTC,CASSLRAVLDEQFF